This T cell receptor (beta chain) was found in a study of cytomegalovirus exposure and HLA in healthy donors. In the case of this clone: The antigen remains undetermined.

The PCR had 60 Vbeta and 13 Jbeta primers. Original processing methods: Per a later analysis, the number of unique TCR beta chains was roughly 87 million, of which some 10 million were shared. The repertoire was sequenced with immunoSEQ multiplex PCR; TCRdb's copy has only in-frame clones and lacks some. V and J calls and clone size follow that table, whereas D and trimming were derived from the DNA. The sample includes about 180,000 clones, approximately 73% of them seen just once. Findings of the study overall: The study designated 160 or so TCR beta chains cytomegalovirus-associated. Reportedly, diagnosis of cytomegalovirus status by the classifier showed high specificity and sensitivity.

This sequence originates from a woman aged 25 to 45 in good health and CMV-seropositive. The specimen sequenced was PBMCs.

The CDR3 nucleotides read TGTGCCAGCAGCCTACGGGGAGGGTTACTACCATTACCGACAGATACGCAGTATTTT. It specifies CASSLRGGLLPLPTDTQYF. The chain recombines TRBV13 with TRBJ2-3; TRBD2 agrees at 7 bases. Trimming removed 5 bases from V and 3 bases from J; junction bases left unmatched: 20. From germline, CDR1 is PRHDT and CDR2 FYEKMQ (reference sequence). The CDR3 is made up of 19 amino acids.